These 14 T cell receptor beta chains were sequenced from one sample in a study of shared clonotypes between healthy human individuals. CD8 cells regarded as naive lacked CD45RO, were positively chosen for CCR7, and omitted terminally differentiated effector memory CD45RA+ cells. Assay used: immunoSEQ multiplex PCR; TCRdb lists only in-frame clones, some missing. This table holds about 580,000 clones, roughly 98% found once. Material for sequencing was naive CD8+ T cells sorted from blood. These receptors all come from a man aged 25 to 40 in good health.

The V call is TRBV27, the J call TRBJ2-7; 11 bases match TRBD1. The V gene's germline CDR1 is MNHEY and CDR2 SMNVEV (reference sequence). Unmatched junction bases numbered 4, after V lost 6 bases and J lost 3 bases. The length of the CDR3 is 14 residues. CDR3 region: CASSRGQGVYEQYF. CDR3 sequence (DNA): TGTGCCAGCAGCCGGGGACAGGGGGTCTACGAGCAGTACTTC.

The CDR3 reads CASSQDLSNQPQHF. The CDR3 DNA reads TGCGCCAGCAGCCAAGACCTAAGCAATCAGCCCCAGCATTTT. The genes are TRBV4-3 and TRBJ1-5; no firm D call. The V end was cut by 0 bases, the J end by 1 base, with 4 bases between. Germline CDR1 is LGHNA and CDR2 is YSLEER. The CDR3 covers 14 residues.

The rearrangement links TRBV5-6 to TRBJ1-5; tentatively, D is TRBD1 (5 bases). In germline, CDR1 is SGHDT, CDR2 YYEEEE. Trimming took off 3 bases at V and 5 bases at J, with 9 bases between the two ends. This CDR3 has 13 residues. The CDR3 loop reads CASSSLGDQPQHF. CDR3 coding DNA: TGTGCCAGCAGCTCGTTAGGGGATCAGCCCCAGCATTTT. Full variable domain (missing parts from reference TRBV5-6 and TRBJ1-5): DAGVTQSPTHLIKTRGQQVTLRCSPKSGHDTVSWYQQALGQGPQFIFQYYEEEERQRGNFPDRFSGHQFPNYSSELNVNALLLGDSALYLCASSSLGDQPQHFGDGTRLSIL.

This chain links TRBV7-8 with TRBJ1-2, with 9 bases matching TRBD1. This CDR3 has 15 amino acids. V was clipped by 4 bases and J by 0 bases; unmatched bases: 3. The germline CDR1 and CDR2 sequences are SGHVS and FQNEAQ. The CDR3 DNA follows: TGTGCCAGCAGCTCTCGACAGGGGGCTAACTATGGCTACACCTTC. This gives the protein CASSSRQGANYGYTF.

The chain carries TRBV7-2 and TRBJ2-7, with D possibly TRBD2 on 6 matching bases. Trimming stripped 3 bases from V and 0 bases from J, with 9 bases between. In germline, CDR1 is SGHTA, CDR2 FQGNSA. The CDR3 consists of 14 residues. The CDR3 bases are TGTGCCAGCAGCTTCTTCGGGAGCTCCTACGAGCAGTACTTC. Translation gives CASSFFGSSYEQYF.

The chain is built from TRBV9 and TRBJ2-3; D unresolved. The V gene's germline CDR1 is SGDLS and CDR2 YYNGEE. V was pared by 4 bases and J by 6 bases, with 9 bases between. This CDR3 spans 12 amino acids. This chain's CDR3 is CASSLLGDTQYF. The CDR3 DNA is TGTGCCAGCAGCTTGCTAGGGGATACGCAGTATTTT.

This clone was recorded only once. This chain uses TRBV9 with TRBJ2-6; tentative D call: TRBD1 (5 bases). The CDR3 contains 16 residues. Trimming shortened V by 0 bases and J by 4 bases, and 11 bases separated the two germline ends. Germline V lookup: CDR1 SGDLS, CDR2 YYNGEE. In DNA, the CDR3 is TGTGCCAGCAGCGTAGGACAGCCCAGGGGGGCCAACGTCCTGACTTTC. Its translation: CASSVGQPRGANVLTF. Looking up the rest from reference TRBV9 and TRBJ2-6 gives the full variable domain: DSGVTQTPKHLITATGQRVTLRCSPRSGDLSVYWYQQSLDQGLQFLIQYYNGEERAKGNILERFSAQQFPDLHSELNLSSLELGDSALYFCASSVGQPRGANVLTFGAGSRLTVL.

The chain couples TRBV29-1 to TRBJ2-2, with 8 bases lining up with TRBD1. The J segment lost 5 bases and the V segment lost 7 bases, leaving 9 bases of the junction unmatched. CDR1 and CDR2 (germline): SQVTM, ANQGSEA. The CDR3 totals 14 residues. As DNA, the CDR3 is TGCAGCGCCATTGGACAGGGAATAACCGGGGAGCTGTTTTTT. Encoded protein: CSAIGQGITGELFF.

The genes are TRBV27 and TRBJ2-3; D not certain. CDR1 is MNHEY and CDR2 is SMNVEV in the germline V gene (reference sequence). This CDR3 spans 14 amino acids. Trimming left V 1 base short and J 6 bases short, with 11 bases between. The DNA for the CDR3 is TGTGCCAGCAGTTTATTGGGTTCGGAGGATACGCAGTATTTT. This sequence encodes CASSLLGSEDTQYF.

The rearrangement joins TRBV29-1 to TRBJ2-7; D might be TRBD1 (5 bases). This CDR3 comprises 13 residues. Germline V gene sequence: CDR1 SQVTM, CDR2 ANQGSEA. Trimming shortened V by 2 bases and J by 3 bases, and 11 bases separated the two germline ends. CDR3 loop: CSVELQENYEQYF. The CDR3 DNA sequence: TGCAGCGTTGAATTACAGGAGAACTACGAGCAGTACTTC.

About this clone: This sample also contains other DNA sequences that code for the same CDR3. CDR3 nucleotides: TGTGCCAGCAGTTTTGGGGGGAACACTGAAGCTTTCTTT. It encodes CASSFGGNTEAFF. J is TRBJ1-1 and V is TRBV27; D possibly corresponds to TRBD1 (5 bases). V was pared by 3 bases and J by 1 base, with 6 bases between. Germline V lookup: CDR1 MNHEY, CDR2 SMNVEV (reference sequence). The CDR3 loop spans 13 amino acids.

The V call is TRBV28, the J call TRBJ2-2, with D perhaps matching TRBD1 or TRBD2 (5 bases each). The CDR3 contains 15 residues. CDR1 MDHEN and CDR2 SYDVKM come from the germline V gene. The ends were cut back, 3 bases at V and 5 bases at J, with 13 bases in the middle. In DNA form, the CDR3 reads TGTGCCAGCAGTTTTATGGGGGTAGGGACCGGGGAGCTGTTTTTT. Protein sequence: CASSFMGVGTGELFF.

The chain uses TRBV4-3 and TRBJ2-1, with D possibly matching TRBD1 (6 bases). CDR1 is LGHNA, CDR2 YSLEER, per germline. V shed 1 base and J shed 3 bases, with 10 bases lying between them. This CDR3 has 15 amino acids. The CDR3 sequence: CASSQVTGHYNEQFF. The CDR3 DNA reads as TGCGCCAGCAGCCAAGTAACAGGGCACTACAATGAGCAGTTCTTC.

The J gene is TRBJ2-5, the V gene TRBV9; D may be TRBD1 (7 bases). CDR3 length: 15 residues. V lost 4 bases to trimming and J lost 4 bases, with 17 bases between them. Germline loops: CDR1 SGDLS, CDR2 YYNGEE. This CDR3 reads CASSPSTGTLETQYF. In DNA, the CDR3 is TGTGCCAGCAGCCCTTCGACAGGGACTCTAGAGACCCAGTACTTC.